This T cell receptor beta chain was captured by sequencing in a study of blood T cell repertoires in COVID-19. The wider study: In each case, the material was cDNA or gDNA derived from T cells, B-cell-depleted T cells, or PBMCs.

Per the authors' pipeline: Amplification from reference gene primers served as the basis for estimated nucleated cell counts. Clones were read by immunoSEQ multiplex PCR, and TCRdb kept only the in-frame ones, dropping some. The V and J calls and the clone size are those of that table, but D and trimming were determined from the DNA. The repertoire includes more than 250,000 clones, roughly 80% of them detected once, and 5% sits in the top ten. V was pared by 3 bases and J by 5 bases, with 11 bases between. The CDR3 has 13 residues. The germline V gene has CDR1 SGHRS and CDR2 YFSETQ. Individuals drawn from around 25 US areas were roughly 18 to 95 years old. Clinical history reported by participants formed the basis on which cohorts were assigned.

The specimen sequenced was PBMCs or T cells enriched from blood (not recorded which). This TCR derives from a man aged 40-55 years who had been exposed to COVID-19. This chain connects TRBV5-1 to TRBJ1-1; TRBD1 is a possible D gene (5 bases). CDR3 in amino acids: CASSWTTGTEAFF. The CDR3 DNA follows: TGCGCCAGCAGCTGGACAACCGGGACTGAAGCTTTCTTT.